These T cell receptor beta chains were read from a single sample in a study of response to subunit inactivated influenza vaccine. TCRdb reanalysed the RT-PCR reads using MiXCR and keeps one entry per CDR3 protein. The table includes 500,000 to 650,000 distinct CDR3 sequences, around 8% detected once. The input for sequencing was PBMCs from blood, taken around 25 months after vaccination. These TCRs come from a man aged 50-75 years who received an inactivated influenza vaccine. CDR3s include the opening cysteine and the closing phenylalanine or tryptophan. The D gene is left open where the match is weak. Size is omitted from some rows. Given values are once, few, many or a class for expanded clones.

>few|TRBD1|TRBJ2-2|TRBV10-3
CAISVGQGAVTGELFF
TGTGCCATCAGTGTTGGACAGGGGGCGGTCACCGGGGAGCTGTTTTTT
>few|TRBD1|TRBJ2-2|TRBV27
CASRGGGRGELFF
TGTGCCAGCAGAGGGGGCGGACGCGGGGAGCTGTTTTTT
>many|.|TRBJ1-1|TRBV12-3/TRBV12-4
CASSAGTPTEFFF
TGTGCCAGCAGTGCCGGGACACCAACTGAATTTTTCTTT
>many|.|TRBJ2-1|TRBV6-1
CASSESVGSYNEQFF
TGTGCCAGCAGTGAATCTGTTGGCTCCTACAATGAGCAGTTCTTC
>many|TRBD1|TRBJ1-2|TRBV5-5
CASSIGTGGAGGYTF
TGTGCCAGCAGCATAGGGACAGGGGGCGCGGGTGGCTACACCTTC
>.|TRBD2|TRBJ2-3|TRBV7-2
CASSAPGRLADTQYF
TGTGCCAGCAGCGCACCCGGGAGGTTGGCAGATACGCAGTATTTT
>few|.|TRBJ2-2|TRBV6-1
CASSLTSNTGELFF
TGTGCCAGCAGCCTGACTAGTAACACCGGGGAGCTGTTTTTT
>many|TRBD2|TRBJ2-1|TRBV7-2
CASSLARTSAYNEQFF
TGTGCCAGCAGCTTAGCACGGACTAGCGCCTACAATGAGCAGTTCTTC
>.|.|TRBJ1-4|TRBV7-2
CASSLGQNQGEKLFF
TGTGCCAGCAGCTTGGGACAAAACCAGGGGGAAAAACTGTTTTTT
>few|.|TRBJ2-3|TRBV2
CASSDTDDTQYF
TGTGCCAGCAGTGACACGGACGATACGCAGTATTTT
>few|TRBD2|TRBJ2-3|TRBV11-3
CASSQGLAGPTTDTQYF
TGTGCCAGCAGCCAAGGACTAGCGGGACCTACCACAGATACGCAGTATTTT
>.|.|TRBJ1-5|TRBV20-1
CSVGGPSLGPQHF
TGCAGTGTTGGGGGCCCTTCCCTGGGGCCCCAGCATTTT
>many|TRBD1|TRBJ2-5|TRBV27
CASSPSTGGGGETQYF
TGTGCCAGCAGTCCATCCACAGGGGGCGGGGGAGAGACCCAGTACTTC
>few|.|TRBJ1-2|TRBV29-1
CSVVAGYYGYTF
TGCAGCGTTGTCGCGGGGTACTATGGCTACACCTTC
>many|.|TRBJ2-7|TRBV9
CASSPSGQGRGYEQYF
TGTGCCAGCAGCCCCTCTGGGCAGGGTAGGGGATACGAGCAGTACTTC
>few|TRBD1|TRBJ2-1|TRBV4-3
CASSQPGTGGANEQFF
TGCGCCAGCAGCCAACCAGGGACAGGGGGCGCGAATGAGCAGTTCTTC
>.|.|TRBJ2-1|TRBV12-3/TRBV12-4
CASSFLGPNEQFF
TGTGCCAGCAGTTTTCTAGGTCCCAATGAGCAGTTCTTC
>many|.|TRBJ1-1|TRBV12-3/TRBV12-4
CASNRREMNTEAFF
TGTGCCAGCAATCGACGGGAAATGAACACTGAAGCTTTCTTT
>.|TRBD1|TRBJ2-1|TRBV4-3
CASSGRDRAYNEQFF
TGCGCCAGCAGCGGGAGGGACAGGGCCTACAATGAGCAGTTCTTC
>many|.|TRBJ2-1|TRBV20-1
CSASPAFEFF
TGCAGTGCTAGCCCGGCTTTTGAGTTCTTC
>many|.|TRBJ1-1|TRBV9
CASSVGGRRNTEAFF
TGTGCCAGCAGCGTAGGGGGGCGGCGGAACACTGAAGCTTTCTTT
>.|.|TRBJ2-2|TRBV20-1
CVCGQGARSTGELFF
TGCGTGTGCGGGCAGGGTGCCCGGTCGACCGGGGAGCTGTTTTTT
>few|TRBD1|TRBJ2-1|TRBV6-1
CASSPDRGHYNEQFF
TGTGCCAGCAGCCCCGACAGGGGGCATTACAATGAGCAGTTCTTC
>.|TRBD2|TRBJ2-1|TRBV7-3
CASSATGTSGTYNEQFF
TGTGCCAGCAGCGCAACCGGGACTAGCGGAACCTACAATGAGCAGTTCTTC
>.|.|TRBJ2-1|TRBV6-1
CASRRDISSYNEQFF
TGTGCCAGCAGGAGGGACATTAGCTCCTACAATGAGCAGTTCTTC
>.|.|TRBJ2-7|TRBV5-5
CASSFISEQYF
TGTGCCAGCAGCTTTATTAGTGAGCAGTACTTC
>many|.|TRBJ1-2|TRBV20-1
CSARGAGDGYTF
TGCAGTGCTAGAGGGGCAGGGGATGGCTACACCTTC
>.|TRBD2|TRBJ2-1|TRBV7-9
CASSLALLAENYNEQFF
TGTGCCAGCAGCTTAGCCCTACTAGCGGAGAACTACAATGAGCAGTTCTTC
>.|TRBD1|TRBJ2-4|TRBV6-2/TRBV6-3
CASSSTGGAKNIQYF
TGTGCCAGCAGTTCAACAGGGGGCGCGAAAAACATTCAGTACTTC
>few|TRBD1|TRBJ2-4|TRBV20-1
CSAWDRSKNIQYF
TGCAGTGCTTGGGACAGGAGTAAAAACATTCAGTACTTC
>.|.|TRBJ2-1|TRBV14
CASSQEGWDSEQFF
TGTGCCAGCAGCCAAGAAGGGTGGGACTCTGAGCAGTTCTTC
>.|.|TRBJ2-4|TRBV20-1
CSARPSGGAKNIQYF
TGCAGTGCTAGGCCATCCGGAGGGGCCAAAAACATTCAGTACTTC
>few|.|TRBJ2-7|TRBV20-1
CSASILAREQYF
TGCAGTGCTAGTATACTAGCACGGGAGCAGTACTTC
>many|.|TRBJ2-5|TRBV19
CASSIGGETQYF
TGTGCCAGTAGTATCGGAGGGGAGACCCAGTACTTC
>many|TRBD2|TRBJ2-3|TRBV29-1
CSVKGLAGDSSTDTQYF
TGCAGCGTCAAGGGACTAGCGGGGGATTCGAGCACAGATACGCAGTATTTT
>.|TRBD1|TRBJ2-1|TRBV11-1
CASSPRTGGQLIGNEQFF
TGTGCCAGCAGCCCCCGGACAGGGGGTCAATTAATCGGGAATGAGCAGTTCTTC
>many|.|TRBJ2-7|TRBV12-3/TRBV12-4
CASSSGDNYEQYF
TGTGCCAGCAGTTCCGGGGACAACTACGAGCAGTACTTC
>few|.|TRBJ2-3|TRBV21-1
CASSRGGSTQYF
TGTGCCAGCAGCAGAGGGGGATCCACGCAGTATTTT
>.|TRBD1|TRBJ1-5|TRBV5-8
CASRGQGRNSNQPQHF
TGTGCCAGCAGGGGACAGGGACGGAATAGCAATCAGCCCCAGCATTTT
>few|.|TRBJ2-2|TRBV7-9
CASSLDPGWGTGELFF
TGTGCCAGCAGCTTAGATCCGGGCTGGGGCACCGGGGAGCTGTTTTTT
>many|TRBD1|TRBJ2-7|TRBV10-3
CAISESRSAGGSYEQYF
TGTGCCATCAGTGAGTCTAGATCGGCAGGGGGCTCCTACGAGCAGTACTTC
>.|TRBD1|TRBJ1-2|TRBV20-1
CSAADRDYGYTF
TGCAGTGCTGCCGACAGGGACTATGGCTACACCTTC
>few|.|TRBJ2-3|TRBV4-3
CASSQQRGDTQYF
TGCGCCAGCAGCCAACAACGAGGGGATACGCAGTATTTT
>.|.|TRBJ2-3|TRBV7-3
CASTQGGLTDTQYF
TGTGCCAGCACCCAAGGGGGACTTACAGATACGCAGTATTTT
>.|.|TRBJ2-7|TRBV6-2/TRBV6-3
CASLPGHRHGEQYF
TGTGCCAGCCTACCGGGACATCGGCACGGGGAGCAGTACTTC
>.|.|TRBJ2-2|TRBV24-1
CATEGAGELFF
TGTGCCACAGAAGGCGCCGGGGAGCTGTTTTTT
>many|.|TRBJ1-2|TRBV4-1
CASSLNREPLYGYTF
TGCGCCAGCAGCCTTAACAGGGAGCCCCTGTACGGCTACACCTTC
>few|TRBD2|TRBJ2-1|TRBV6-5
CASSYERGPSNEQFF
TGTGCCAGCAGTTACGAGCGGGGTCCCTCCAATGAGCAGTTCTTC
>once|.|TRBJ2-7|TRBV12-3/TRBV12-4
CASSLWEGQREQYF
TGTGCCAGCAGTTTGTGGGAGGGACAGCGGGAGCAGTACTTC
>few|TRBD1|TRBJ1-2|TRBV25-1
CASSELGRGMNSYGYTF
TGTGCCAGCAGTGAACTCGGCAGGGGGATGAACAGCTATGGCTACACCTTC
>few|TRBD1|TRBJ1-5|TRBV27
CASKPGQGVGPQHF
TGTGCCAGCAAACCCGGACAGGGGGTTGGACCCCAGCATTTT
>many|TRBD2|TRBJ2-1|TRBV20-1
CSASSASGSYEQFF
TGCAGTGCTAGCTCGGCTAGCGGGAGCTATGAGCAGTTCTTC
>many|TRBD2|TRBJ2-7|TRBV9
CASSPRGTSGYEQYF
TGTGCCAGCAGCCCGCGCGGGACTAGCGGCTACGAGCAGTACTTC
>few|.|TRBJ1-1|TRBV6-1
CASSEFGMNTEAFF
TGTGCCAGCAGTGAATTTGGTATGAACACTGAAGCTTTCTTT
>.|.|TRBJ1-1|TRBV6-1
CASSSRDNTEAFF
TGTGCCAGCAGTAGCCGTGACAACACTGAAGCTTTCTTT
>.|.|TRBJ2-1|TRBV3-1
CASSQKRLLSYNEQFF
TGTGCCAGCAGCCAAAAACGACTGTTATCCTACAATGAGCAGTTCTTC
>.|.|TRBJ2-7|TRBV6-2/TRBV6-3
CASSRPQETYEQYF
TGTGCCAGCAGCCGGCCTCAAGAGACCTACGAGCAGTACTTC
>many|.|TRBJ2-7|TRBV27
CASSLSDEQYF
TGTGCCAGCAGTTTGTCCGACGAGCAGTACTTC
>.|TRBD1|TRBJ1-2|TRBV28
CASRHRDRAGYGYTF
TGTGCCAGCAGGCACCGGGACAGGGCTGGCTATGGCTACACCTTC
>few|.|TRBJ1-1|TRBV19
CASSTLRGRTEAFF
TGTGCCAGTAGTACCCTGCGGGGGCGAACTGAAGCTTTCTTT